Following are 32 T cell receptor beta chains from one sample sequenced in a study of blood T cell repertoires in COVID-19. TCRdb's table, derived via immunoSEQ multiplex PCR, lists solely in-frame clones and lacks some. The table shows just over 300,000 clones, with approximately 86% occurring only once. Sequences were obtained from peripheral blood. All receptors come from a man younger than 35 with active or convalescent COVID-19.

The chain recombines TRBV10-3 with TRBJ2-3; 7 bases agree with TRBD2. Germline CDR1 reads ENHRY; CDR2 reads SYGVKD. With 3 bases clipped from V and 2 bases from J, the junction kept 8 bases outside the gene matches. This CDR3 contains 16 residues. CDR3 nucleotide sequence: TGTGCCATCAGTGACGGACTAGAGACATACACAGATACGCAGTATTTT. Its protein is CAISDGLETYTDTQYF.

This sequence joins TRBV5-6 and TRBJ1-5; D is unclear. The CDR3 totals 14 residues. Germline loops: CDR1 SGHDT, CDR2 YYEEEE. The ends were cut back, 9 bases at V and 2 bases at J, with 15 bases in the middle. DNA of the CDR3: TGTGCCATTCGTGCGGGGAATCGCAATCAGCCCCAGCATTTT. Translating gives CAIRAGNRNQPQHF.

This clone was detected a few times. The rearrangement uses TRBV27 and TRBJ2-7, with D possibly TRBD1 on 6 matching bases. This CDR3 contains 14 residues. Germline lookup yields CDR1 MNHEY and CDR2 SMNVEV (reference sequence). Trimming took off 6 bases at V and 3 bases at J, with 15 bases between the two ends. The CDR3: CASSVGASLYEQYF. CDR3 coding DNA: TGTGCCAGCAGCGTGGGGGCTTCGCTCTACGAGCAGTACTTC.

The chain combines TRBV6-6 with TRBJ2-2, with 11 bases identical to TRBD2. The length of the CDR3 is 16 residues. V was clipped by 5 bases and J by 5 bases; unmatched bases: 7. The germline gives CDR1 MNHNY, CDR2 SVGAGI (reference sequence). CDR3 sequence: CASSIPGLADTGELFF. Written as DNA, the CDR3 is TGTGCCAGCAGTATACCGGGACTAGCGGATACCGGGGAGCTGTTTTTT.

The rearrangement joins TRBV27 to TRBJ1-2; D gene unclear. Germline CDR1 is MNHEY and CDR2 is SMNVEV (reference sequence). The CDR3 covers 13 residues. Trimming removed 0 bases at V and 5 bases at J, with 7 bases between. CDR3 DNA sequence: TGTGCCAGCAGTTTATCCGGACTATATGGCTACACCTTC. It encodes CASSLSGLYGYTF.

The chain couples TRBV6-1 to TRBJ2-2; possible D gene TRBD2, 6 bases. This CDR3 spans 16 amino acids. CDR1 and CDR2 from the germline V gene are MNHNS and SASEGT. V shed 4 bases and J shed 4 bases, with 16 bases lying between them. The CDR3 DNA follows: TGTGCCAGCAGTGCAAAGGGGACGGAGGGCACCGGGGAGCTGTTTTTT. The encoded protein is CASSAKGTEGTGELFF.

The CDR3 loop reads CASSLAGGSGKNYNEQFF. CDR3 coding DNA: TGTGCCAGCAGCTTAGCTGGAGGTAGCGGGAAGAATTACAATGAGCAGTTCTTC. The V and J genes are TRBV7-9 and TRBJ2-1; 8 nucleotides agree with TRBD2. CDR3 length: 18 amino acids. Germline-derived CDR1 and CDR2 are SEHNR and FQNEAQ (reference sequence). V dropped 0 bases and J dropped 4; count of bases not matched to a gene: 11.

This clone was seen just once. The V call is TRBV3-1 (or the pseudogene TRBV3-2), the J call TRBJ1-2; D perhaps matches TRBD1 (5 bases). This CDR3 is built from 15 residues. Germline V gives CDR1 LGHDT, CDR2 YNNKEL (reference sequence). V was clipped by 2 bases and J by 8 bases, with 18 bases between them. CDR3 DNA: TGTGCCAGCAGCCAAAGATTGGGAGGGGCCGACGGCTACACCTTC. It is translated as CASSQRLGGADGYTF.

This rearrangement joins TRBV14 to TRBJ1-2; tentatively, D is TRBD1 (5 bases). The V gene's germline CDR1 is SGHDN and CDR2 FVKESK. V lost 0 bases, J lost 4 bases, and 12 bases lay in between. This CDR3 has 15 amino acids. CDR3 bases: TGTGCCAGCAGCCAAGATTTTCAGGGTATCTATGGCTACACCTTC. This encodes CASSQDFQGIYGYTF.

The chain is built from TRBV7-9 and TRBJ2-7; 9 nucleotides line up with TRBD1. There are 15 residues in the CDR3. The germline CDR1 and CDR2 sequences are SEHNR and FQNEAQ (reference sequence). The trim removed 3 bases at V and 1 base at J, leaving 4 bases unmatched. In DNA, the CDR3 is TGTGCCAGCAGCTTCGGGACAGGGACTTCCTACGAGCAGTACTTC. Translation gives CASSFGTGTSYEQYF.

J is TRBJ2-3 and V is TRBV4-3; D ambiguous. The ends were cut back, 0 bases at V and 1 base at J, with 17 bases in the middle. The CDR3 extends over 18 amino acids. Per the germline V gene, CDR1 is LGHNA and CDR2 is YSLEER. The CDR3 loop is CASSQDRLTPGGTDTQYF. CDR3 DNA: TGCGCCAGCAGCCAAGATCGCTTGACCCCCGGAGGCACAGATACGCAGTATTTT.

The chain recombines TRBV19 with TRBJ2-1, with D uncertain. The germline V gene encodes CDR1 LNHDA and CDR2 SQIVND (reference sequence). The CDR3 has 12 residues. The V end was cut by 5 bases, the J end by 7 bases, with 9 bases between. The CDR3 region has the DNA TGTGCCAGTAGTGTCGTTGAGAATGAGCAGTTCTTC. Amino acid sequence: CASSVVENEQFF.

V is TRBV28 and J is TRBJ2-7; the match to TRBD2 covers 11 bases. The length of the CDR3 is 15 residues. Germline V lookup: CDR1 MDHEN, CDR2 SYDVKM. The junction had 3 bases not matched to a gene; V was cut back by 5 bases and J by 0 bases. CDR3 DNA sequence: TGTGCCAGCAGTCCCGGGACTAGCGGCTCCTACGAGCAGTACTTC. This encodes CASSPGTSGSYEQYF.

The V and J genes are TRBV24-1 and TRBJ2-3; 9 nucleotides agree with TRBD2. Per the germline V gene, CDR1 is KGHDR and CDR2 is SFDVKD. Trimming took 4 bases from V and 6 from J; bases not matched to a gene: 10. The CDR3 has 16 amino acids. CDR3 in amino acids: CATSDPRGGPADTQYF. Written as DNA, the CDR3 is TGTGCCACCAGTGACCCGCGGGGGGGCCCCGCCGATACGCAGTATTTT.

The CDR3 coding sequence is TGTGCCAGCTCACCTCTGGGAGAGAGCAATCAGCCCCAGCATTTT. This gives the protein CASSPLGESNQPQHF. The V gene is TRBV18, the J gene TRBJ1-5, with no clear D. Germline CDR1 KGHSH, CDR2 LQKENI. This CDR3 region has 15 residues. V was pared by 3 bases and J by 1 base, with 10 bases between.

This clone has a handful of counts. The rearrangement uses TRBV3-1 (or the pseudogene TRBV3-2) and TRBJ2-1, with TRBD2 matching 10 bases. With V trimmed by 3 bases and J by 11 bases, 4 bases remained unmatched. Germline CDR1 and CDR2: LGHDT and YNNKEL (reference sequence). The CDR3 covers 13 residues. CDR3 sequence: CASSQATSGKQFF. The CDR3 coding sequence is TGTGCCAGCAGCCAGGCAACTAGCGGGAAGCAGTTCTTC.

The DNA for the CDR3 is TGTGCCAGCAGTCGTACAGGGGACATGAACACTGAAGCTTTCTTT. This codes for CASSRTGDMNTEAFF. The V gene is TRBV27, the J gene TRBJ1-1, with 7 nucleotides matching TRBD1. There are 15 residues in the CDR3. V was clipped by 5 bases and J by 0 bases; unmatched bases: 6. Germline assignment: CDR1 MNHEY and CDR2 SMNVEV (reference sequence).

The V and J genes are TRBV6-5 and TRBJ1-3; TRBD1 matches 8 bases. Germline V gives CDR1 MNHEY, CDR2 SVGAGI. The V segment lost 5 bases and the J segment 7 bases; nucleotides outside the gene matches: 4. The CDR3 runs 13 residues. The CDR3, as DNA: TGTGCCAGCAGTACTGACAGGGGCAACACCATATATTTT. It yields the protein CASSTDRGNTIYF.

The chain carries TRBV28 and TRBJ2-1; 8 nucleotides align to TRBD1. The germline CDR1 and CDR2 sequences are MDHEN and SYDVKM. Germline trimming cut 6 bases from V and 10 bases from J; bases unmatched to any gene: 2. The CDR3 spans 11 residues. The DNA for the CDR3 is TGTGCCAGCAGGACAGGGGCCGAGCAGTTCTTC. Amino acid sequence: CASRTGAEQFF.

The sample holds one count of this clone. The V call is TRBV6-2 or TRBV6-3, the J call TRBJ2-7; possibly TRBD2 for D (5 bases). CDR1 is MNHEY and CDR2 is SVGEGT in the germline V gene. V lost 2 bases and J 7 bases, leaving 12 bases between the germline ends. The CDR3 is made up of 13 amino acids. CDR3 region: CASSYNLPGEQYF. The CDR3 coding sequence is TGTGCCAGCAGTTACAACCTCCCGGGGGAGCAGTACTTC.

This chain joins TRBV7-7 and TRBJ2-1; the match to TRBD2 covers 9 bases. V was pared by 4 bases and J by 6 bases, with 13 bases of the junction left unmatched. The CDR3 is 17 amino acids. Germline CDR1 reads SSHAT; CDR2 reads FNYEAQ (reference sequence). The CDR3 loop is CASSYPTSGWAGNEQFF. The CDR3, as DNA: TGTGCCAGCAGCTATCCCACTAGCGGGTGGGCTGGCAATGAGCAGTTCTTC.

This clone occurred once. The chain joins TRBV23-1 to TRBJ2-5, with D perhaps TRBD2 (5 bases). TRBV23-1 is treated as an ORF (open reading frame) with a function not yet certain. V lost 5 bases, J lost 5 bases, and 18 bases lay in between. The CDR3 runs 15 residues. CDR3 residues: CASSSSGGWRETQYF. The CDR3 bases are TGCGCCAGCAGTTCGAGCGGAGGCTGGCGGGAGACCCAGTACTTC.

This rearrangement joins TRBV7-9 to TRBJ2-7; 10 nucleotides align to TRBD2. Germline V CDR1 and CDR2: SEHNR, FQNEAQ (reference sequence). V shed 3 bases, J shed 4 bases, and the junction held 9 bases outside the gene matches. The CDR3 runs to 16 residues. CDR3 loop: CASSFFRERGGYEQYF. CDR3 DNA: TGTGCCAGCAGCTTCTTTCGGGAGCGGGGGGGGTACGAGCAGTACTTC.

V and J are TRBV7-2 and TRBJ1-2; no definite D call. Trimming pared 1 base from V and 10 bases from J, leaving 16 bases between. The CDR3 totals 14 residues. Germline-derived CDR1 and CDR2 are SGHTA and FQGNSA. CDR3 in amino acids: CASSLEYRGPDYTF. The DNA for the CDR3 is TGTGCCAGCAGCTTAGAATATCGGGGTCCCGACTACACCTTC.

V is TRBV28 and J is TRBJ1-1; D not certain. The ends were cut back, 5 bases at V and 1 base at J, with 8 bases in the middle. This CDR3 has 13 residues. Germline values: CDR1 MDHEN, CDR2 SYDVKM. CDR3: CASSPHKNTEAFF. The CDR3 DNA is TGTGCCAGCAGTCCTCACAAGAACACTGAAGCTTTCTTT.

As DNA, the CDR3 is TGTGCCAGCTCACGAGATCAGGGGGCTCCAGATACGCAGTATTTT. It specifies CASSRDQGAPDTQYF. The gene calls are TRBV18 and TRBJ2-3, with 8 nucleotides matching TRBD1. Germline assignment: CDR1 KGHSH and CDR2 LQKENI. V trimming: 4 bases; J trimming: 4 bases; junction bases outside the gene matches: 7. CDR3 size: 15 residues.

The chain is built from TRBV11-3 and TRBJ2-1; TRBD2 might be the D (5 bases). The germline V gene has CDR1 SGHNT and CDR2 YENEEA. This CDR3 is 16 amino acids long. The V end lost 0 bases, the J end lost 0 bases, and 9 bases lay between the germline ends. In DNA, the CDR3 is TGTGCCAGCAGCTTAGAGGGAGCGTCCTCCTACAATGAGCAGTTCTTC. Translating it yields CASSLEGASSYNEQFF. The entire variable domain, with the rest obtained from reference TRBV11-3 and TRBJ2-1, is as follows: EAGVVQSPRYKIIEKKQPVAFWCNPISGHNTLYWYLQNLGQGPELLIRYENEEAVDDSQLPKDRFSAERLKGVDSTLKIQPAELGDSAVYLCASSLEGASSYNEQFFGPGTRLTVL.

The chain carries TRBV3-1 (or the pseudogene TRBV3-2) and TRBJ1-3; tentatively, D is TRBD1 (6 bases). V was clipped by 6 bases and J by 2 bases, with 14 bases between them. There are 15 residues in the CDR3. Germline CDR1 is LGHDT and CDR2 is YNNKEL (reference sequence). Written as DNA, the CDR3 is TGTGCCAGCAGTCGGGACACTTCGGCTGGAAACACCATATATTTT. This gives the protein CASSRDTSAGNTIYF.

In its sample, this clone was seen once. The V and J genes are TRBV24-1 and TRBJ1-2; D remains unclear. Between the trimmed V and J ends, which lost 1 base and 8 bases, there was a span of 13 bases. This CDR3 has 14 amino acids. Germline values: CDR1 KGHDR, CDR2 SFDVKD. The CDR3 nucleotides read TGTGCCACCAGTGATTTACGGCCATCAGGCGGCTACACCTTC. Amino acid sequence: CATSDLRPSGGYTF.

This clone was observed a handful of times. The chain has TRBV7-9 and TRBJ2-2, with TRBD2 identical over 11 bases. J lost 3 bases, V lost 6 bases, and 6 bases had no gene match. Looked up from germline, CDR1 is SEHNR and CDR2 is FQNEAQ (reference sequence). This CDR3 contains 16 residues. CDR3 residues: CASRPRLAGYTGELFF. CDR3 coding DNA: TGTGCCAGCAGACCTCGACTAGCGGGGTACACCGGGGAGCTGTTTTTT.

V usage is TRBV5-4 and J usage is TRBJ2-7; weak D call: TRBD1 (5 bases). The CDR3 spans 13 residues. V lost 3 bases and J lost 5, with 12 bases in between. Germline values: CDR1 SGHNT, CDR2 YYREEE (reference sequence). CDR3 residues: CASSSSGFHEQYF. In nucleotides, the CDR3 is TGTGCCAGCAGCTCCTCAGGGTTTCACGAGCAGTACTTC.

The rearrangement links TRBV28 to TRBJ2-1; 7 nucleotides agree with TRBD2. The CDR3 contains 16 residues. Trimming at V came to 7 bases and at J to 0 bases, leaving 9 bases not matched to a gene. CDR1 MDHEN and CDR2 SYDVKM come from the germline V gene. CDR3 protein: CASNSPSGRSYNEQFF. Here the CDR3 DNA reads TGTGCCAGCAACTCCCCTAGCGGCCGCTCCTACAATGAGCAGTTCTTC.